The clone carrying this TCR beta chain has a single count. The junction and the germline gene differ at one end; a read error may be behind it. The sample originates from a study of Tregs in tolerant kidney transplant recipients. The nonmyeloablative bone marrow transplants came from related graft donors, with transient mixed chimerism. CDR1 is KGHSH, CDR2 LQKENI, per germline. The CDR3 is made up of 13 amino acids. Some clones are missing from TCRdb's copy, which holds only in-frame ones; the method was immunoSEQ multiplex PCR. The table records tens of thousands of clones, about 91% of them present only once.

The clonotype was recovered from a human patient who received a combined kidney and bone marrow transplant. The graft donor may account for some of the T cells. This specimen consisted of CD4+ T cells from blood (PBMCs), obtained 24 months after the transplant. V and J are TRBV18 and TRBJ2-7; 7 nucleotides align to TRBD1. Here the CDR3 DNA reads TGTGTCAGCTCACGGACAGGCCGGAACGAGCAGTACTTC. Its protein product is CVSSRTGRNEQYF. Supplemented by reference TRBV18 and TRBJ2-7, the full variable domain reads NAGVMQNPRHLVRRRGQEARLRCSPMKGHSHVYWYRQLPEEGLKFMVYLQKENIIDESGMPKERFSAEFPKEGPSILRIQQVVRGDSAAYFCVSSRTGRNEQYFGPGTRLTVT.